This T cell receptor beta chain is drawn from a study of graft-versus-host responses after intestinal transplantation. Profiling relied on immunoSEQ multiplex PCR, and the TCRdb table lists in-frame clones only, not all of them. Of about 97,000 clones in the sample, roughly 90% are singletons; the top ten hold more than 15%. This clone was seen just once. The junction and the germline gene differ at one end; a read error may be behind it. The CDR3 is 13 amino acids. Germline CDR1 reads SSHAT; CDR2 reads FNYEAQ (reference sequence). This chain links TRBV7-7 with TRBJ1-1, with a weak D call TRBD1 (5 bases). This clonotype was sampled from a human patient who received an intestinal transplant, so some T cells may come from the graft donor. The sequences come from PBMCs, collected about 450 days after intestinal transplant. Here the CDR3 DNA reads TGTGCTAGCAGCCAGACAGCGAACACTGAAGCTTTCTTT. Encoded protein: CASSQTANTEAFF. The full variable domain, completed using reference TRBV7-7 and TRBJ1-1, is GAGVSQSPRYKVTKRGQDVTLRCDPISSHATLYWYQQALGQGPEFLTYFNYEAQPDKSGLPSDRFSAERPEGSISTLTIQRTEQRDSAMYRCASSQTANTEAFFGQGTRLTVV.